The 27 T cell receptor beta chains below were found in one sample sequenced in a study of cytomegalovirus exposure and HLA in healthy donors. Some clones are missing from TCRdb's copy, which holds only in-frame ones; the method was immunoSEQ multiplex PCR. The sample contains 97,000 or so clones, roughly 90% of which appear only once. The source material was PBMCs. Every receptor here comes from a man between 18 and 29 years old in good health and CMV-seropositive.

This clone was counted only a few times. CDR3 sequence: CASSLRTGTNSPLHF. Written as DNA, the CDR3 is TGTGCCAGCAGCTTACGGACAGGGACCAATTCACCCCTCCACTTT. The rearrangement uses TRBV7-9 and TRBJ1-6, with TRBD1 matching 8 bases. The J segment lost 7 bases and the V segment lost 2 bases, leaving 4 bases of the junction unmatched. The germline V gene encodes CDR1 SEHNR and CDR2 FQNEAQ (reference sequence). The CDR3 is made up of 15 amino acids.

The chain has TRBV6-5 and TRBJ1-6, with 8 bases lining up with TRBD1. Per the germline V gene, CDR1 is MNHEY and CDR2 is SVGAGI. V was clipped by 6 bases and J by 10 bases; unmatched bases: 8. The CDR3 is 14 amino acids. The CDR3 loop is CASSPDRGGSPLHF. For the CDR3, the DNA is TGTGCCAGCAGCCCTGACAGGGGAGGCTCACCCCTCCACTTT.

J is TRBJ2-5 and V is TRBV5-4, with 10 bases fitting TRBD1. The CDR3 runs to 16 residues. Trimming at V came to 0 bases and at J to 5 bases, leaving 7 bases not matched to a gene. CDR1 SGHNT and CDR2 YYREEE come from the germline V gene (reference sequence). The CDR3 DNA follows: TGTGCCAGCAGCTTGGCCAGGACAGGGGGTTGGGAGACCCAGTACTTC. This sequence encodes CASSLARTGGWETQYF.

This chain links TRBV7-2 with TRBJ2-5, with a possible D match to TRBD1 (6 bases). Trimming took off 4 bases at V and 5 bases at J, with 14 bases between the two ends. This CDR3 has 14 residues. CDR1 and CDR2 (germline): SGHTA, FQGNSA. Here the CDR3 DNA reads TGTGCCAGCAGCTCCAATCAGGGGTTCGAGACCCAGTACTTC. Its protein is CASSSNQGFETQYF. The variable domain in full, with the rest retrieved from reference TRBV7-2 and TRBJ2-5, is GAGVSQSPSNKVTEKGKDVELRCDPISGHTALYWYRQSLGQGLEFLIYFQGNSAPDKSGLPSDRFSAERTGGSVSTLTIQRTQQEDSAVYLCASSSNQGFETQYFGPGTRLLVL.

The J gene is TRBJ2-7, the V gene TRBV4-3; 9 nucleotides match TRBD2. V lost 0 bases to trimming and J lost 2 bases; unmatched junction nucleotides: 17. Germline-derived CDR1 and CDR2 are LGHNA and YSLEER. This CDR3 comprises 20 residues. The CDR3 loop reads CASSQDLPAGGRRFAYEQYF. For the CDR3, the DNA is TGCGCCAGCAGCCAAGATCTACCAGCGGGAGGCCGCCGATTCGCCTACGAGCAGTACTTC.

This clone was seen just once. The chain links TRBV6-1 to TRBJ1-3; D is possibly TRBD1 (5 bases). Trimming left V 7 bases short and J 0 bases short, with 13 bases between. Germline-derived CDR1 and CDR2 are MNHNS and SASEGT. This CDR3 is built from 15 residues. The CDR3 DNA sequence: TGTGCCAGCACAGATAACAGGTCCTCTGGAAACACCATATATTTT. Its protein is CASTDNRSSGNTIYF.

The chain links TRBV7-9 to TRBJ1-1; D is unresolved. CDR3 length equals 15 residues. Trimming shortened V by 2 bases and J by 0 bases, and 10 bases separated the two germline ends. Germline V lookup: CDR1 SEHNR, CDR2 FQNEAQ (reference sequence). CDR3 sequence: CASSLSGGMNTEAFF. CDR3 in DNA: TGTGCCAGCAGCTTATCGGGAGGGATGAACACTGAAGCTTTCTTT.

This clone was recorded only once. This sequence joins TRBV5-8 and TRBJ2-7; TRBD2 matches 7 bases. V dropped 4 bases and J dropped 3; count of bases not matched to a gene: 7. The CDR3 loop spans 14 amino acids. Germline CDR1 reads SGHTS; CDR2 reads YDEGEE. As DNA, the CDR3 is TGTGCCAGCAGCCCTACTGGGGGGGGCTACGAGCAGTACTTC. Encoded protein: CASSPTGGGYEQYF. The variable domain in full, completed from reference TRBV5-8 and TRBJ2-7, reads EAGVTQSPTHLIKTRGQQATLRCSPISGHTSVYWYQQALGLGLQFLLWYDEGEERNRGNFPPRFSGRQFPNYSSELNVNALELEDSALYLCASSPTGGGYEQYFGPGTRLTVT.

The rearrangement joins TRBV7-6 to TRBJ2-1; D is possibly TRBD1 (5 bases). Germline CDR1 reads SGHVS; CDR2 reads FNYEAQ. Trimming removed 5 bases at V and 5 bases at J, with 10 bases between. The CDR3 covers 13 residues. The CDR3 is CASSPDTNNEQFF. DNA for the CDR3: TGTGCCAGCAGCCCGGACACTAACAATGAGCAGTTCTTC.

The chain is built from TRBV4-3 and TRBJ1-2; D is unclear. From germline, CDR1 is LGHNA and CDR2 YSLEER. The CDR3 totals 13 residues. V lost 4 bases to trimming and J lost 8 bases, with 14 bases between them. This chain's CDR3 is CASSLGRRGGYTF. For the CDR3, the DNA is TGCGCCAGCAGCCTCGGGAGACGAGGGGGCTACACCTTC.

V gene TRBV27 combines with J gene TRBJ1-6; D not certain. The CDR3 has 13 residues. V lost 6 bases and J lost 7, with 10 bases in between. Germline CDR1 reads MNHEY; CDR2 reads SMNVEV (reference sequence). The CDR3 nucleotides read TGTGCCAGCAGCCGGGATTACAATTCACCCCTCCACTTT. Protein: CASSRDYNSPLHF.

DNA of the CDR3: TGTGCCAGTAGTATTTCTGCAACTAATGAAAAACTGTTTTTT. Its protein product is CASSISATNEKLFF. The chain employs TRBV19 and TRBJ1-4; D not resolved. CDR3 length equals 14 residues. Trimming took 3 bases from V and 0 from J, leaving 5 bases between them. Germline CDR1 reads LNHDA; CDR2 reads SQIVND (reference sequence).

The chain uses TRBV7-3 and TRBJ2-2, with 8 bases identical to TRBD2. Germline trimming cut 5 bases from V and 2 bases from J; bases unmatched to any gene: 10. CDR1 is SGHTA and CDR2 is FQGTGA in the germline V gene. This CDR3 comprises 17 residues. In DNA form, the CDR3 reads TGTGCCAGCAGCCCTCCCTATGGACTAGCTAACACCGGGGAGCTGTTTTTT. This translates into CASSPPYGLANTGELFF.

The chain links TRBV11-3 to TRBJ2-1; perhaps TRBD1 as D (6 bases). The CDR3 runs 11 residues. Trimming stripped 3 bases from V and 14 bases from J, with 11 bases between. CDR1 is SGHNT and CDR2 is YENEEA in the germline V gene. As DNA, the CDR3 is TGTGCCAGCAGCTTCCGGGACATTGAGTTCTTC. The encoded protein is CASSFRDIEFF. The whole variable domain, filled in from reference TRBV11-3 and TRBJ2-1, reads EAGVVQSPRYKIIEKKQPVAFWCNPISGHNTLYWYLQNLGQGPELLIRYENEEAVDDSQLPKDRFSAERLKGVDSTLKIQPAELGDSAVYLCASSFRDIEFFGPGTRLTVL.

This clone was seen repeatedly, ten times or more. The chain has TRBV5-1 and TRBJ2-1, with 7 bases that match TRBD1. This CDR3 has 15 residues. V lost 5 bases, J lost 1 base, and 6 bases stayed unmatched. Germline V gene lookup returns CDR1 SGHRS and CDR2 YFSETQ. CDR3 nucleotide sequence: TGCGCCAGCAGGATCGGGACAGAGTCCTACAATGAGCAGTTCTTC. This translates into CASRIGTESYNEQFF.

The chain couples TRBV27 to TRBJ2-1, with a tentative D call TRBD2 (5 bases). Germline CDR1 and CDR2: MNHEY and SMNVEV (reference sequence). V lost 2 bases and J 8 bases, leaving 16 bases between the germline ends. The CDR3 runs to 15 residues. Here the CDR3 DNA reads TGTGCCAGCAGTTTAGGGAGTGGTTTAGTCGATGAGCAGTTCTTC. This sequence encodes CASSLGSGLVDEQFF.

The chain is built from TRBV14 and TRBJ1-3; TRBD1 agrees at 9 bases. V shed 3 bases, J shed 0 bases, and the junction held 9 bases outside the gene matches. Germline V gene lookup returns CDR1 SGHDN and CDR2 FVKESK. CDR3 size: 18 residues. Here the CDR3 reads CASSQLLGQGLSGNTIYF. The CDR3 DNA sequence: TGTGCCAGCAGCCAGCTCTTGGGACAGGGACTCTCTGGAAACACCATATATTTT.

The V and J genes are TRBV18 and TRBJ2-5, with a tentative D call TRBD2 (6 bases). Germline V gene data show CDR1 as KGHSH and CDR2 as LQKENI. The CDR3 spans 15 residues. Between the trimmed V and J ends, which lost 2 bases and 3 bases, there was a span of 13 bases. This CDR3 reads CASSPYGGVKETQYF. CDR3 nucleotides: TGTGCCAGCTCACCATACGGCGGGGTCAAAGAGACCCAGTACTTC.

The chain recombines TRBV10-3 with TRBJ1-4; D not resolved. Germline-derived CDR1 and CDR2 are ENHRY and SYGVKD. The CDR3 has 15 residues. Trimming shortened V by 2 bases and J by 0 bases, and 7 bases separated the two germline ends. CDR3 region: CAISEPGTTNEKLFF. For the CDR3, the DNA is TGTGCCATCAGTGAGCCGGGGACAACTAATGAAAAACTGTTTTTT.

The chain carries TRBV9 and TRBJ1-2; tentatively, D is TRBD1 (5 bases). In germline, CDR1 is SGDLS, CDR2 YYNGEE. Trimming took off 4 bases at V and 4 bases at J, with 11 bases between the two ends. The CDR3 covers 13 residues. The CDR3: CASSSAGGYGYTF. In DNA form, the CDR3 reads TGTGCCAGCAGCTCCGCGGGGGGCTATGGCTACACCTTC.

V and J are TRBV7-9 and TRBJ2-3, with TRBD2 identical over 10 bases. Germline lookup yields CDR1 SEHNR and CDR2 FQNEAQ (reference sequence). This CDR3 is built from 16 residues. Trimming cost V 6 bases and J 3 bases; bases outside gene matches: 9. Here the CDR3 DNA reads TGTGCCAGCAGGGTTTCTAGCGGGAGTTTAACAGATACGCAGTATTTT. Translation: CASRVSSGSLTDTQYF.

The chain links TRBV7-2 to TRBJ2-7, with 7 bases matching TRBD1. J lost 3 bases, V lost 4 bases, and 6 bases had no gene match. CDR3 length: 14 amino acids. Germline V lookup: CDR1 SGHTA, CDR2 FQGNSA. CDR3 loop: CASSSRGQSYEQYF. The DNA for the CDR3 is TGTGCCAGCAGCTCCCGGGGACAGAGCTACGAGCAGTACTTC.

This clone was counted a few times. The gene calls are TRBV10-1 and TRBJ2-3, with D possibly TRBD1 on 6 matching bases. V was clipped by 2 bases and J by 4 bases, with 13 bases between them. CDR1 and CDR2 from the germline V gene are WNHNN and SYGVQD (reference sequence). The CDR3 runs to 15 residues. The CDR3 DNA reads as TGCGCCAGCAGTGAGGTCAGGGGCGCGGCAGATACGCAGTATTTT. Translating it yields CASSEVRGAADTQYF.

The chain links TRBV5-8 to TRBJ2-3; 8 bases map to TRBD2. Germline lookup yields CDR1 SGHTS and CDR2 YDEGEE. The CDR3 has 15 residues. V trimming: 6 bases; J trimming: 4 bases; junction bases outside the gene matches: 10. The CDR3 nucleotides are TGTGCCAGCACCCTACAGGGACTAGGGCCAGATACGCAGTATTTT. Amino acid sequence: CASTLQGLGPDTQYF. The entire variable domain, with the rest obtained from reference TRBV5-8 and TRBJ2-3, is as follows: EAGVTQSPTHLIKTRGQQATLRCSPISGHTSVYWYQQALGLGLQFLLWYDEGEERNRGNFPPRFSGRQFPNYSSELNVNALELEDSALYLCASTLQGLGPDTQYFGPGTRLTVL.

This clone showed up just a few times. This rearrangement joins TRBV4-1 to TRBJ2-7; TRBD2 agrees at 8 bases. The CDR3 loop spans 15 amino acids. CDR1 MGHRA and CDR2 YSYEKL come from the germline V gene. The J segment lost 3 bases and the V segment lost 1 base, leaving 5 bases of the junction unmatched. CDR3 nucleotide sequence: TGCGCCAGCAGCCAAGTTATTAGCGGGATCTACGAGCAGTACTTC. As protein: CASSQVISGIYEQYF.

As concerns this clone: Other DNA variants within this sample encode the same CDR3. The V gene is TRBV29-1, the J gene TRBJ1-2; 7 bases are a match to TRBD1. CDR1 and CDR2 (germline): SQVTM, ANQGSEA. The V and J ends lost 4 bases and 3 bases, in that order; junction bases with no gene match: 2. CDR3 length: 12 residues. This chain's CDR3 is CSVGQGDYGYTF. CDR3 coding DNA: TGCAGCGTTGGACAGGGAGACTATGGCTACACCTTC.

The rearrangement uses TRBV7-9 and TRBJ2-2, with 7 bases identical to TRBD1. This CDR3 region has 15 residues. CDR1 SEHNR and CDR2 FQNEAQ come from the germline V gene (reference sequence). The ends lost 0 bases at V and 4 bases at J; junction bases unmatched: 2. The CDR3 sequence is CASSLAPGGTGELFF. CDR3 coding DNA: TGTGCCAGCAGCTTAGCGCCAGGGGGCACCGGGGAGCTGTTTTTT. Filled out from reference TRBV7-9 and TRBJ2-2, the complete variable domain reads DTGVSQNPRHKITKRGQNVTFRCDPISEHNRLYWYRQTLGQGPEFLTYFQNEAQLEKSRLLSDRFSAERPKGSFSTLEIQRTEQGDSAMYLCASSLAPGGTGELFFGEGSRLTVL.